What follows are 2 T cell receptor beta chains derived from one specimen sequenced in a study of blood T cell repertoires in COVID-19. This table comes from immunoSEQ multiplex PCR, and its TCRdb copy is limited to in-frame clones, with some not included. The repertoire has about 120,000 clones, roughly 91% of them found once; the top ten carry roughly 19%. The sequenced sample was peripheral blood. The origin of the receptors is a human donor with acute or convalescent COVID-19. The donor label of this sample is uncertain.

The rearrangement links TRBV27 to TRBJ2-7; TRBD2 matches at 8 bases. CDR1 is MNHEY and CDR2 is SMNVEV in the germline V gene (reference sequence). The V segment lost 5 bases and the J segment 4 bases; nucleotides outside the gene matches: 16. The CDR3 runs to 17 residues. The CDR3, as DNA: TGTGCCAGCAGTCCCCCCCCGCCCGGGAGGGGAGGGTACGAGCAGTACTTC. As protein: CASSPPPPGRGGYEQYF.

The rearrangement uses TRBV18 and TRBJ2-2, with D uncertain. V dropped 2 bases and J dropped 4 bases, with 5 bases sitting between them. This CDR3 is 13 amino acids long. Per the germline V gene, CDR1 is KGHSH and CDR2 is LQKENI. The CDR3 nucleotides are TGTGCCAGCTCACCAGTGGCCACCGGGGAGCTGTTTTTT. It yields the protein CASSPVATGELFF.